The clone carrying this TCR beta chain was picked up a small number of times. Its specificity is not known. This entry comes from a study of T-cell reconstitution after alpha-beta-depleted transplantation in children. Whole-study findings and limits: After one year, T-cell counts and TCRbeta diversity mostly came from new T cells. As was reported, about two months after transplant, alpha-beta T cells came from several hundred expanded graft clones.

V dropped 2 bases and J dropped 3 bases, with 17 bases sitting between them. There are 17 residues in the CDR3. From germline, CDR1 is SGHNT and CDR2 YENEEA. For TCRbeta, the library was prepared with unique molecular identifiers. TCRdb passed the PCR reads through MiXCR, listing each CDR3 protein once. The table lists around 440,000 distinct CDR3 sequences, roughly 17% of them singletons. The clonotype comes from a boy in the first two years of life who had a stem cell transplant for Wiskott-Aldrich syndrome, so the T cells may come from the graft donor. The material sequenced was PBMCs, mostly from graft donor cells, taken 360 days after TCRalphabeta/CD19-depleted stem cell transplant. The chain uses TRBV11-3 and TRBJ2-1, with D possibly being TRBD2 (6 bases). The CDR3 DNA follows: TGTGCCAGCAGCTTAAAGCGGGCTGCCACCTACTACAATGAGCAGTTCTTC. Translating it yields CASSLKRAATYYNEQFF.